Below, 2 T cell receptor beta chains from the same sample are listed, as sequenced in a study of blood T cell repertoires in COVID-19. TCRdb's copy holds only in-frame clones and misses some; the assay was immunoSEQ multiplex PCR. The sample shows 150,000 to 200,000 clones, approximately 80% of them seen only once. Sequencing was carried out using PBMCs or T cells enriched from blood (not recorded which). The receptors derive from a woman aged 60-75 years who had recovered from COVID-19.

This chain links TRBV7-3 with TRBJ2-5, with TRBD2 matching over 9 bases. Germline loops: CDR1 SGHTA, CDR2 FQGTGA. The CDR3 totals 15 residues. J gave up 5 bases and V 0 bases, and 4 bases lay outside the gene matches. Here the CDR3 DNA reads TGTGCCAGCAGCTTAACCCCTAGCGGGGCCGAGACCCAGTACTTC. Amino acids: CASSLTPSGAETQYF.

The rearrangement links TRBV6-1 to TRBJ1-2; D not certain. This CDR3 spans 13 amino acids. Germline V lookup: CDR1 MNHNS, CDR2 SASEGT. The V and J ends lost 1 base and 5 bases respectively, with 8 bases between them. The CDR3 reads CASSEGQIYGYTF. For the CDR3, the DNA is TGTGCCAGCAGTGAAGGGCAGATATATGGCTACACCTTC.